The 3 T cell receptor beta chains below all came from one sample that was sequenced in a study of OX40 agonist ivuxolimab in advanced cancers. Libraries were prepared by immunoSEQ multiplex PCR; TCRdb keeps only in-frame clonotypes and omits some of them. The sample consists of nearly 110,000 clones, over 75% of them appearing once. Sequenced material: CD4+ or CD8+ T cells sorted from blood, taken in a trial of the OX40 agonist ivuxolimab. The receptor set was obtained from an adult with an advanced solid tumor such as melanoma, head and neck, liver or kidney cancer.

The J gene is TRBJ1-2, the V gene TRBV28, with no clear D. CDR3 length: 13 amino acids. Germline lookup yields CDR1 MDHEN and CDR2 SYDVKM. V was clipped by 7 bases and J by 4 bases, with 13 bases between them. The CDR3 coding sequence is TGTGCCAGCAATGACGCGCTCATCTATGGCTACACCTTC. As protein: CASNDALIYGYTF.

The V call is TRBV6-5, the J call TRBJ2-7; D gene unclear. The CDR3 spans 15 residues. Per germline, CDR1 MNHEY and CDR2 SVGAGI. Trimming pared 5 bases from V and 0 bases from J, leaving 14 bases between. The CDR3 bases are TGTGCCAGCAGTCTTGTGACAACCGGCTCCTACGAGCAGTACTTC. Its protein product is CASSLVTTGSYEQYF.

The table lists this clone with a count of one. The chain combines TRBV28 with TRBJ2-7; 9 nucleotides match TRBD2. This CDR3 contains 14 residues. Germline lookup yields CDR1 MDHEN and CDR2 SYDVKM. With V trimmed by 2 bases and J by 5 bases, 4 bases remained unmatched. The CDR3: CASSLPGTSNEQYF. The DNA of the CDR3 is TGTGCCAGCAGTTTACCCGGGACTAGCAACGAGCAGTACTTC.